The 9 T cell receptor beta chains listed next were all sequenced from one sample in a study of CXCR3-negative and CXCR3-positive naive CD8 T cells. TRB cDNA libraries were made by UMI-labeled 5' RACE. Reanalyzing the 5' RACE reads, TCRdb keeps one entry per CDR3 protein, without DNA. This sample contains some 66,000 distinct CDR3 sequences. The sample taken for sequencing was naive CXCR3- CD8+ T cells from blood. Subset of the sample: CD45RO-CCR7+CD27+CD95- naive CD8+ T cells lacking CXCR3 (TNR3-). The receptors originated from a human donor in good health. Some clones in this sample may be carry-over from other donors' samples.

The chain has TRBV7-9 and TRBJ2-2. Germline CDR1 and CDR2: SEHNR and FQNEAQ (reference sequence). This CDR3 region has 16 residues. CDR3 protein: CASSLESPGRIGELFF.

J is TRBJ2-2 and V is TRBV19; the TCRdb D gene call, TRBD1, has no DNA to confirm it. The germline V gene encodes CDR1 LNHDA and CDR2 SQIVND (reference sequence). The CDR3 spans 15 residues. Here the CDR3 reads CASTQGQTNTGELFF.

The chain employs TRBV15 and TRBJ2-2; TCRdb returns TRBD2, unconfirmable since there is no DNA. The germline CDR1 and CDR2 sequences are LNHNV and YYDKDF (reference sequence). This CDR3 is built from 16 residues. The CDR3 loop is CATSRASGRAPWELFF.

V is TRBV6-6 and J is TRBJ2-4; with no DNA, the TCRdb D assignment of TRBD1 cannot be verified. The germline gives CDR1 MNHNY, CDR2 SVGAGI (reference sequence). This CDR3 is 15 amino acids long. The CDR3: CASSYAGGSKNIQYF.

The chain recombines TRBV28 with TRBJ2-4; absent DNA, TCRdb's TRBD2 call cannot be checked. CDR3 length: 15 amino acids. Germline V gene sequence: CDR1 MDHEN, CDR2 SYDVKM. CDR3 in amino acids: CASSLAGGQENIQYF.

The rearrangement uses TRBV7-7 and TRBJ2-1. Germline loops: CDR1 SSHAT, CDR2 FNYEAQ (reference sequence). CDR3 size: 11 residues. CDR3 amino acids: CASSHGEEQFF.

The rearrangement joins TRBV9 to TRBJ2-1; TCRdb designates TRBD2, a call that cannot be tested without DNA. Germline lookup yields CDR1 SGDLS and CDR2 YYNGEE. This CDR3 comprises 16 residues. CDR3 residues: CASSVANGGAVDEQFF.

The gene calls are TRBV29-1 and TRBJ1-2. Germline lookup yields CDR1 SQVTM and CDR2 ANQGSEA. The CDR3 is made up of 13 amino acids. The CDR3 sequence is CSVTGGAVQGYTF.

The chain uses TRBV23-1 and TRBJ2-7; TCRdb's D call, TRBD1, is unchecked because there is no DNA. TRBV23-1 is an ORF for which the function is uncertain. The CDR3 extends over 14 amino acids. The CDR3 region is CASSHGTGAYEQYF.